The sequence of this T cell receptor (beta chain) was determined in a study of cytomegalovirus exposure and HLA in healthy donors. Use of 60 Vbeta and 13 Jbeta primers characterized the PCR. The protocol was immunoSEQ multiplex PCR, while the TCRdb copy is restricted to in-frame clones and leaves out a portion. This sample has tens of thousands of clones, with 55% to 70% found just once. The CDR3 contains 13 residues. The germline CDR1 and CDR2 sequences are SGHTA and FQGTGA. V lost 3 bases and J lost 5, with 7 bases in between. This sequence originates from a woman between 50 and 59 years old in good health and CMV-seropositive. The sequenced material came from PBMCs. The chain uses TRBV7-3 and TRBJ2-2, with D possibly TRBD1 on 5 matching bases. The CDR3, as DNA: TGTGCCAGCAGCTTTAAGGGGACCGGGGAGCTGTTTTTT. Translated, it gives CASSFKGTGELFF.